This entry describes one T cell receptor beta chain. Its antigen remains unidentified. The data were obtained in a study of T cells in Graves' hyperthyroidism and ophthalmopathy. Study details: Before treatment of any kind, peripheral blood was taken at initial diagnosis.

There were TCR beta CDR3 regions amplified from RNA transcripts. HTBI primers were used for first-round RT-PCR of the TCR CDR3. TCRdb re-called the multiplex PCR reads with MiXCR, one entry per CDR3 protein. The sample shows about 620,000 distinct CDR3 sequences, around 15% of them seen only once. Lactation, pregnancy, other autoimmune disease or uncontrolled infection excluded patients. Used for diagnoses were clinical symptoms, serum thyroxine and TRAb, thyroid ultrasound and orbital computed tomography. Notes on the study in general: Blood also held most thyroid clonotypes expanded beyond 0.001.

The sequence was obtained from a woman in her twenties or thirties with Graves' hyperthyroidism. Sequenced input: blood.

The CDR3 DNA follows: TGCGCCAGCAGCCCGGGGGGGGGGAACGATGAGCAGTTCTTC. This translates into CASSPGGGNDEQFF. The chain couples TRBV5-1 to TRBJ2-1, with 8 bases fitting TRBD2. Germline V gene data show CDR1 as SGHRS and CDR2 as YFSETQ. The CDR3 runs 14 residues. V dropped 4 bases and J dropped 8; count of bases not matched to a gene: 8.